One sample yielded the 13 T cell receptor beta chains listed below, sequenced in a study of blood T cell repertoires in COVID-19. Method: immunoSEQ multiplex PCR; TCRdb's copy keeps in-frame clones and lacks some. The data hold 190,000 or so clones, with 70% to 85% observed a single time. Sequenced material: peripheral blood. The receptors were sampled from a human donor with acute or convalescent COVID-19. The donor label of this sample is uncertain.

This chain joins TRBV10-2 and TRBJ2-4, with 14 nucleotides matching TRBD2. This CDR3 has 15 residues. The germline gives CDR1 WSHSY, CDR2 SAAADI. Unmatched junction bases numbered 6, after V lost 6 bases and J lost 8 bases. The CDR3 reads CASRRLAGGGDIQYF. For the CDR3, the DNA is TGCGCCAGCAGAAGACTAGCGGGAGGGGGGGACATTCAGTACTTC.

This sequence joins TRBV6-1 and TRBJ2-5; D may be TRBD1 (5 bases). Germline CDR1 reads MNHNS; CDR2 reads SASEGT. Trimming removed 2 bases at V and 2 bases at J, with 9 bases between. This CDR3 has 14 amino acids. CDR3 in amino acids: CASSEWGLQETQYF. The DNA for the CDR3 is TGTGCCAGCAGTGAATGGGGCCTTCAAGAGACCCAGTACTTC.

The chain combines TRBV5-1 with TRBJ1-3, with TRBD1 matching over 7 bases. The CDR3 sequence is 14 residues long. Germline V CDR1 and CDR2: SGHRS, YFSETQ. Losses at the gene ends were 3 bases for V and 4 bases for J; bases not matched to a gene: 4. The CDR3 DNA reads TGCGCCAGCAGCTCACCGGGACAGGGAAACACCATATATTTT. Its protein is CASSSPGQGNTIYF.

The chain is built from TRBV3-1 (or the pseudogene TRBV3-2) and TRBJ2-1, with D possibly being TRBD2 (5 bases). V lost 1 base, J lost 2 bases, and 18 bases lay in between. The CDR3 is 18 residues long. CDR1 and CDR2 (germline): LGHDT, YNNKEL (reference sequence). The CDR3 nucleotides read TGTGCCAGCAGCCAAGGGGTTACTAGTGGTTCTACCTACAATGAGCAGTTCTTC. Amino acid sequence: CASSQGVTSGSTYNEQFF.

V gene TRBV2 combines with J gene TRBJ2-2; 7 nucleotides agree with TRBD2. V lost 11 bases to trimming and J lost 1 base; unmatched junction nucleotides: 4. Germline-derived CDR1 and CDR2 are SNHLY and FYNNEI. The CDR3 contains 13 residues. The CDR3 bases are TGTGCCTCGGGGAGGGAGAACACCGGGGAGCTGTTTTTT. This gives the protein CASGRENTGELFF.

This clone has more than one count but fewer than ten. This chain uses TRBV2 with TRBJ1-4; TRBD1 might be the D (6 bases). Germline V gives CDR1 SNHLY, CDR2 FYNNEI. The CDR3 extends over 14 amino acids. Trimming pared 8 bases from V and 2 bases from J, leaving 12 bases between. The CDR3 region is CASRLGATNEKLFF. Here the CDR3 DNA reads TGTGCCAGCCGGTTGGGGGCGACTAATGAAAAACTGTTTTTT.

The chain has TRBV6-4 and TRBJ2-1; 7 bases are a match to TRBD2. After removal of 4 bases from V and 2 bases from J, the junction contained 5 bases not matched to a gene. The CDR3 sequence is 15 residues long. The germline CDR1 and CDR2 sequences are MRHNA and SNTAGT. CDR3 protein: CASSAGGEPYNEQFF. DNA for the CDR3: TGTGCCAGCAGTGCTGGGGGGGAGCCCTACAATGAGCAGTTCTTC.

In its sample, this clone was seen a few times. The rearrangement uses TRBV21-1 and TRBJ2-1; TRBD2, as called in the table, went unchecked against the DNA. TRBV21-1 is a documented pseudogene. The CDR3 consists of 14 residues. CDR3 sequence reads: CASSKLKRNNEQFF. The CDR3 bases are TGTGCCAGCAGCAAATTAAAGCGGAACAATGAGCAGTTCTTC.

V and J are TRBV13 and TRBJ1-3, with TRBD1 as a possible D gene (6 bases). Trimming cost V 5 bases and J 2 bases, with 13 bases left between them. The germline gives CDR1 PRHDT, CDR2 FYEKMQ (reference sequence). The CDR3 has 15 amino acids. CDR3 DNA: TGTGCCAGCAGCCCTGCAGGGGTTACTGGAAACACCATATATTTT. It encodes CASSPAGVTGNTIYF.

This clone has just a few counts. CDR3 region: CASGSRYYNEQFF. The CDR3, as DNA: TGTGCCAGCGGGAGTCGGTACTACAATGAGCAGTTCTTC. The chain is built from TRBV6-5 and TRBJ2-1; D is possibly TRBD2 (5 bases). Germline V CDR1 and CDR2: MNHEY, SVGAGI. Trimming stripped 8 bases from V and 3 bases from J, with 11 bases between. The CDR3 covers 13 residues.

This clone was observed a single time. The chain joins TRBV10-3 to TRBJ1-4; D is ambiguous. The germline V gene encodes CDR1 ENHRY and CDR2 SYGVKD. There are 12 residues in the CDR3. The germline V and J ends were trimmed by 8 bases and 4 bases, with 8 bases remaining between them. DNA for the CDR3: TGTGCCATCGCGGAGGGTAATGAAAAACTGTTTTTT. It encodes CAIAEGNEKLFF.

The chain employs TRBV21-1 and TRBJ2-7; the table calls TRBD1, which could not be checked here. TRBV21-1 is flagged as a pseudogene. The CDR3 runs to 18 residues. CDR3 region: CASSNPGPTGGKVWVQYF. The CDR3 DNA reads TGTGCCAGCAGCAACCCGGGCCCCACAGGGGGCAAGGTTTGGGTGCAGTACTTC.

The rearrangement links TRBV29-1 to TRBJ2-3; a weak D match, TRBD2 (7 bases). The CDR3 length is 11 residues. Trimming shortened V by 6 bases and J by 8 bases, and 12 bases separated the two germline ends. The germline V gene has CDR1 SQVTM and CDR2 ANQGSEA. CDR3 in DNA: TGCAGCGTGATAGGGGGGGCTACGCAGTATTTT. It translates to CSVIGGATQYF.